This T cell receptor (beta chain) was captured by sequencing in a study of blood T cell repertoires in COVID-19. Study-level information: Sites in the United States, Italy and Spain provided acute and convalescent COVID-19 samples. The cDNA or gDNA used as material had been derived from T cells, B-cell-depleted T cells, or PBMCs.

Per the original methods: Nucleated cell number was recorded as an estimate derived from reference gene primer amplification. The table came from immunoSEQ multiplex PCR; TCRdb's copy has only in-frame clones and leaves some out. V, J and clone size were drawn from that table, and D and trimming were deduced from the DNA. The sample lists around 100,000 clones, about 85% occurring once. This clone appeared a few times. Germline CDR1 reads SGHNT; CDR2 reads YYREEE (reference sequence). CDR3 length equals 15 residues. The junction had 1 base not matched to a gene; V was cut back by 0 bases and J by 5 bases.

The sequence was collected from a man aged 45-60 years in a cohort sampled during active COVID-19. Sample: peripheral blood. V gene TRBV5-4 combines with J gene TRBJ1-3; 11 bases are a match to TRBD1. CDR3 nucleotides: TGTGCCAGCAGCTTGGGGGACAGGGGGAGAAACACCATATATTTT. Translating gives CASSLGDRGRNTIYF.